These 17 T cell receptor beta chains share one sample of origin, sequenced in a study of response to subunit inactivated influenza vaccine. Via MiXCR, TCRdb re-called the RT-PCR reads, giving one row per CDR3 protein. The sample includes about 500,000 distinct CDR3 sequences, 10% to 15% of them seen just once. This specimen was PBMCs from blood, taken about 40 days after vaccination. The receptors originated from a man aged 50-60 years who received an inactivated influenza vaccine.

The gene calls are TRBV29-1 and TRBJ2-6; D is unresolved. CDR3 size: 17 residues. V lost 7 bases and J 0 bases, leaving 19 bases between the germline ends. Germline assignment: CDR1 SQVTM and CDR2 ANQGSEA. The CDR3 loop reads CSASAPALSSGANVLTF. The CDR3 DNA follows: TGCAGCGCCTCTGCCCCGGCACTGAGCTCTGGGGCCAACGTCCTGACTTTC.

This chain links TRBV3-1 with TRBJ2-7; TRBD1 agrees at 12 bases. Germline CDR1 and CDR2: LGHDT and YNNKEL (reference sequence). The CDR3 is 18 residues long. The DNA for the CDR3 is TGTACCTGCAGTCTCTCGGTTGTATGGGACAGGGGGCAGGGAGAGCAGTACTTC. Translating it yields CTCSLSVVWDRGQGEQYF.

In this sample, this clonotype turned up a few times. The chain employs TRBV7-9 and TRBJ1-5, with a tentative D call TRBD1 (6 bases). Germline V CDR1 and CDR2: SEHNR, FQNEAQ (reference sequence). V dropped 5 bases and J dropped 7 bases, with 12 bases sitting between them. The CDR3 is 13 residues long. This CDR3 is CASSPGTQQPQHF. CDR3 in DNA: TGTGCCAGCAGCCCCGGGACACAACAGCCCCAGCATTTT.

This clonotype was seen only a few times. The chain carries TRBV6-1 and TRBJ1-2; TRBD1 matches at 8 bases. Germline-derived CDR1 and CDR2 are MNHNS and SASEGT. The V gene end was trimmed by 7 bases and the J gene end by 3 bases; junction bases not matched to a gene: 10. The CDR3 totals 15 residues. The CDR3 DNA is TGTGCCAGCAAACCCGACAGGGGAGGGGACTATGGCTACACCTTC. This gives the protein CASKPDRGGDYGYTF.

The rearrangement joins TRBV10-3 to TRBJ1-6; D uncertain. The CDR3 is 15 amino acids. Trimming took off 5 bases at V and 0 bases at J, with 8 bases between the two ends. CDR1 is ENHRY, CDR2 SYGVKD, per germline. The DNA of the CDR3 is TGTGCCATCAGTATGGGTAGCTCCTATAATTCACCCCTCCACTTT. It encodes CAISMGSSYNSPLHF.

Only a few counts were recorded for this clonotype. The chain employs TRBV7-9 and TRBJ2-7; no definite D call. CDR3 size: 14 residues. Trimming removed 5 bases at V and 5 bases at J, with 16 bases between. The germline gives CDR1 SEHNR, CDR2 FQNEAQ (reference sequence). The CDR3 protein is CASSRNGKNNEQYF. Written as DNA, the CDR3 is TGTGCCAGCAGCCGCAACGGTAAAAATAACGAGCAGTACTTC.

This clonotype was seen a handful of times. The chain uses TRBV19 and TRBJ1-2; 8 bases agree with TRBD1. Germline V gene data show CDR1 as LNHDA and CDR2 as SQIVND (reference sequence). The CDR3 spans 14 residues. J gave up 6 bases and V 6 bases, and 9 bases lay outside the gene matches. The DNA of the CDR3 is TGTGCCAGTAGACCACCGGACAGGGCCCATGGCTACACCTTC. This gives the protein CASRPPDRAHGYTF.

This clonotype was counted only a few times. The chain links TRBV28 to TRBJ2-1; D remains ambiguous. V shed 5 bases and J shed 0 bases, with 8 bases lying between them. Germline-derived CDR1 and CDR2 are MDHEN and SYDVKM. The CDR3 sequence is 14 residues long. CDR3 loop: CASSMGFSYNEQFF. The CDR3 coding sequence is TGTGCCAGCAGTATGGGGTTCTCCTACAATGAGCAGTTCTTC.

V is TRBV2 and J is TRBJ2-3; 7 nucleotides agree with TRBD2. J lost 3 bases, V lost 4 bases, and 10 bases had no gene match. The CDR3 is made up of 16 amino acids. Germline CDR1 reads SNHLY; CDR2 reads FYNNEI. CDR3 coding DNA: TGTGCCAGCAGTGTGGGGGGAGGGCCTTTAACAGATACGCAGTATTTT. Translating gives CASSVGGGPLTDTQYF.

The chain recombines TRBV7-2 with TRBJ2-7; 7 bases are shared with TRBD2. CDR1 is SGHTA, CDR2 FQGNSA, per germline. The V segment lost 6 bases and the J segment 0 bases; nucleotides outside the gene matches: 2. The CDR3 contains 13 residues. The CDR3 is CASRKRGSYEQYF. CDR3 nucleotides: TGTGCCAGCAGAAAGCGGGGCTCCTACGAGCAGTACTTC.

The chain links TRBV14 to TRBJ2-3, with a tentative D call TRBD1 (6 bases). The ends were cut back, 4 bases at V and 0 bases at J, with 14 bases in the middle. Per the germline V gene, CDR1 is SGHDN and CDR2 is FVKESK. The CDR3 length is 16 residues. CDR3 protein: CASSPRTVYSTDTQYF. The CDR3 coding sequence is TGTGCCAGCAGCCCGCGGACAGTTTATAGCACAGATACGCAGTATTTT.

The gene calls are TRBV7-9 and TRBJ2-5, with 7 bases lining up with TRBD1. V trimming: 5 bases; J trimming: 1 base; junction bases outside the gene matches: 7. Germline V CDR1 and CDR2: SEHNR, FQNEAQ (reference sequence). The CDR3 has 15 residues. DNA for the CDR3: TGTGCCAGCAGCGGAAGACAGGGCCCCCAAGAGACCCAGTACTTC. Translation: CASSGRQGPQETQYF.

This clonotype was seen only a few times. This sequence joins TRBV5-4 and TRBJ2-1, with D tentatively TRBD2 (6 bases). Germline CDR1 is SGHNT and CDR2 is YYREEE (reference sequence). V was shortened by 0 bases and J by 7 bases, with 14 bases between the two germline ends. This CDR3 contains 15 residues. CDR3 sequence: CASSLEGLLGNEQFF. In DNA, the CDR3 is TGTGCCAGCAGCTTGGAGGGACTCCTGGGGAATGAGCAGTTCTTC.

The rearrangement uses TRBV7-2 and TRBJ2-1; 11 bases fit TRBD2. CDR1 and CDR2 (germline): SGHTA, FQGNSA. Trimming removed 4 bases from V and 14 bases from J; junction bases left unmatched: 7. The CDR3 sequence is 13 residues long. The CDR3 protein is CASSSATSGREFF. CDR3 in DNA: TGTGCCAGCAGCTCCGCCACTAGCGGGAGAGAGTTCTTC.

This clonotype occurred many times. The gene calls are TRBV5-6 and TRBJ2-7, with 9 bases lining up with TRBD1. This CDR3 comprises 16 residues. V shed 3 bases and J 0 bases; nucleotides not matched to a gene: 7. Germline CDR1 is SGHDT and CDR2 is YYEEEE. CDR3 bases: TGTGCCAGCAGCTCGAGGACAGGGGCACCCTCCTACGAGCAGTACTTC. It encodes CASSSRTGAPSYEQYF.

The CDR3 region is CASSYSILNTDTQYF. CDR3 coding DNA: TGTGCCAGCAGTTACTCGATTCTTAACACAGATACGCAGTATTTT. The J gene is TRBJ2-3, the V gene TRBV6-5; no reliable D call. Germline V gene lookup returns CDR1 MNHEY and CDR2 SVGAGI. Trimming took off 0 bases at V and 2 bases at J, with 9 bases between the two ends. The CDR3 contains 15 residues.

This chain joins TRBV14 and TRBJ1-6; D possibly corresponds to TRBD1 (6 bases). Trimming stripped 2 bases from V and 10 bases from J, with 18 bases between. This CDR3 has 16 residues. CDR1 SGHDN and CDR2 FVKESK come from the germline V gene. The CDR3 nucleotides read TGTGCCAGCAGCCAAACCCTGGGGGCTAGGGGGTCACCCCTCCACTTT. Translated, it gives CASSQTLGARGSPLHF.